This T cell receptor (beta chain) was sequenced in a study of beta chain features in type 1 diabetes. Overall study: Researchers looked at about 110 million sorted cells across all samples.

CD4+ naive, central memory, regulatory and stem cell-like memory cells were sorted via CD45RO/CCR7/CD25/CD127/CD95/CD27. Expressed TCRB transcripts were sequenced after all isolated RNA was converted to cDNA. Assay: immunoSEQ multiplex PCR; the TCRdb copy retains only in-frame clones and omits some. The sample has over 100,000 clones; less than 20% are singletons. The ends were cut back, 1 base at V and 1 base at J, with 10 bases in the middle. The germline CDR1 and CDR2 sequences are SGDLS and YYNGEE. This CDR3 region has 15 residues. General study findings and limits: All four CD4+ subsets of Type 1 diabetes patients contained TCRB CDR3s that were moderately but significantly shorter. A closer apparent resemblance between naive, central memory and Treg TCRB repertoires was seen in patients than in healthy donors.

In its sample, this clone was seen a few times. Its antigen is not known. The origin of this receptor is a man aged 25-45 years with type 1 diabetes. The sample was central memory CD4+ T cells from blood. The chain links TRBV9 to TRBJ2-3; unclear D gene. The CDR3 loop is CASSVTAMGTDTQYF. The CDR3 DNA follows: TGTGCCAGCAGCGTAACGGCCATGGGCACAGATACGCAGTATTTT. Filled out from reference TRBV9 and TRBJ2-3, the complete variable domain reads DSGVTQTPKHLITATGQRVTLRCSPRSGDLSVYWYQQSLDQGLQFLIQYYNGEERAKGNILERFSAQQFPDLHSELNLSSLELGDSALYFCASSVTAMGTDTQYFGPGTRLTVL.